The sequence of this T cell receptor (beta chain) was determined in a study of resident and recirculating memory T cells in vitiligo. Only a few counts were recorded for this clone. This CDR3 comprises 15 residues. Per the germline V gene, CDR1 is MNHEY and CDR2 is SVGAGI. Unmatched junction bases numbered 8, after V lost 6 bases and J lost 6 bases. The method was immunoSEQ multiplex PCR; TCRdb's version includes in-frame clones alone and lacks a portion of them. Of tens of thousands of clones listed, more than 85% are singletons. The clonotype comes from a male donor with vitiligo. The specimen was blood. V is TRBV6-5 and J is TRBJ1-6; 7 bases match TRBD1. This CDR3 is CASSETGLANSPLHF. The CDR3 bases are TGTGCCAGCAGCGAGACAGGGCTGGCTAATTCACCCCTCCACTTT.